This T cell receptor (beta chain) was identified in a study of blood T cell repertoires in COVID-19. Overall study: Samples taken during acute and convalescent COVID-19 were collected in the United States, Italy and Spain. PBMCs, B-cell-depleted T cells, or T cells provided the cDNA or gDNA that made up the material.

In the authors' methods: Nucleated cell counts were estimated from reference gene primer amplification. TCRdb's table, derived via immunoSEQ multiplex PCR, lists solely in-frame clones and lacks some. V and J calls and clone size come straight from that table; D and trimming were deduced from the DNA. The profile shows some 110,000 clones, roughly 83% of them singletons. V dropped 6 bases and J dropped 8 bases, with 19 bases sitting between them. The length of the CDR3 is 15 residues. Germline V gives CDR1 SNHLY, CDR2 FYNNEI. The rearrangement uses TRBV2 and TRBJ1-4; tentative D call: TRBD1 (5 bases). The receptor was derived from a woman older than 75 with active or convalescent COVID-19. Sequenced: peripheral blood. This CDR3 is CASSLGEGIGEKLFF. The CDR3 DNA reads as TGTGCCAGCAGCTTGGGGGAGGGGATAGGGGAAAAACTGTTTTTT. Drawing the rest from reference TRBV2 and TRBJ1-4, the complete variable domain is EPEVTQTPSHQVTQMGQEVILRCVPISNHLYFYWYRQILGQKVEFLVSFYNNEISEKSEIFDDQFSVERPDGSNFTLKIRSTKLEDSAMYFCASSLGEGIGEKLFFGSGTQLSVL.